This is a list of T cell receptor beta chains from one sample in a study of cytomegalovirus exposure and HLA in healthy donors. Produced via immunoSEQ multiplex PCR; TCRdb's table is partial and in-frame only. This sample carries some 120,000 clones, with about 0.93% going to the ten biggest clones. The material sequenced was PBMCs. The receptors derive from a man aged 18 to 35 in good health and CMV-seronegative. Each CDR3 is given with its conserved first and last residue. D genes are given only for firm matches.

>17|TRBV5-6|NA|TRBJ2-4
CASSSRTEPLAKNIQYF
TGTGCCAGCAGCTCCCGGACAGAGCCATTAGCCAAAAACATTCAGTACTTC
>18|TRBV30|NA|TRBJ2-2
CAWRRRGPELGNTGELFF
TGTGCCTGGAGGAGGAGGGGGCCGGAGCTTGGGAACACCGGGGAGCTGTTTTTT
>14|TRBV7-3|NA|TRBJ1-6
CASSSQGGNSPLHF
TGTGCCAGCAGCTCACAGGGAGGGAATTCACCCCTCCACTTT
>17|TRBV9|TRBD1|TRBJ2-7
CASSVGARDRGPYEQYF
TGTGCCAGCAGCGTAGGGGCTCGGGACAGGGGCCCCTACGAGCAGTACTTC
>18|TRBV4-2|TRBD1|TRBJ1-6
CASSQDRTGGSYNSPLHF
TGTGCCAGCAGCCAAGATCGAACAGGGGGATCCTATAATTCACCCCTCCACTTT
>20|TRBV15|NA|TRBJ1-2
CATSRDGGKGWGGSYYGYTF
TGTGCCACCAGCAGAGATGGAGGAAAGGGGTGGGGGGGGTCCTACTATGGCTACACCTTC
>16|TRBV30|NA|TRBJ2-3
CAWSTTADGFSYTQYF
TGTGCCTGGAGTACCACAGCCGATGGATTCTCATATACGCAGTATTTT
>19|TRBV5-4|TRBD1|TRBJ1-2
CASSAGPGQGTKSNYGYTF
TGTGCCAGCAGCGCCGGACCGGGACAGGGGACTAAGTCTAACTATGGCTACACCTTC
>15|TRBV7-8|NA|TRBJ1-3
CASSLGPGSGNTIYF
TGTGCCAGCAGCTTAGGGCCGGGTTCTGGAAACACCATATATTTT
>14|TRBV7-8|NA|TRBJ2-5
CASSLQTAQETQYF
TGTGCCAGCAGCCTCCAGACAGCACAAGAGACCCAGTACTTC
>15|TRBV2|NA|TRBJ2-7
CASSDDRLHTYEQYF
TGTGCCAGCAGTGATGACAGACTCCACACCTACGAGCAGTACTTC
>16|TRBV11-3|TRBD2|TRBJ2-3
CASSPGTSGTTDTQYF
TGTGCCAGCAGCCCGGGGACTAGCGGTACCACAGATACGCAGTATTTT
>13|TRBV30|NA|TRBJ2-5
CAWRYLSGETQYF
TGTGCCTGGAGGTACCTATCTGGTGAGACCCAGTACTTC
>16|TRBV10-3|TRBD2|TRBJ2-5
CAISLAGGLDQETQYF
TGTGCCATCAGTTTAGCGGGAGGCCTCGACCAAGAGACCCAGTACTTC
>15|TRBV29-1|TRBD1|TRBJ1-2
CSVDRDRGRIYGYTF
TGCAGCGTTGATAGGGACAGGGGGCGGATCTATGGCTACACCTTC
>15|TRBV7-8|NA|TRBJ2-7
CASSLALWSSYEQYF
TGTGCCAGCAGCTTAGCGCTCTGGAGCTCCTACGAGCAGTACTTC
>15|TRBV29-1|TRBD1|TRBJ2-2
CSVSKGQGILGELFF
TGCAGCGTCTCCAAGGGACAGGGGATATTAGGGGAGCTGTTTTTT
>20|TRBV5-1|TRBD2|TRBJ2-3
CASSWTRTGKLAGAPDTQYF
TGCGCCAGCAGCTGGACCCGGACAGGGAAACTAGCGGGAGCTCCGGATACGCAGTATTTT
>15|TRBV5-4|NA|TRBJ2-5
CASSNSASLAETQYF
TGTGCCAGCAGCAACTCAGCTAGCTTGGCAGAGACCCAGTACTTC
>11|TRBV4-1|NA|TRBJ2-7
CASSHLYEQYF
TGCGCCAGCAGCCACCTGTACGAGCAGTACTTC
>14|TRBV7-9|NA|TRBJ1-3
CASSHEGVTDTIYF
TGTGCCAGCAGCCACGAGGGGGTTACGGACACCATATATTTT
>14|TRBV30|TRBD2|TRBJ2-7
CAWARGGASYEQYF
TGTGCCTGGGCGAGGGGAGGGGCCTCCTACGAGCAGTACTTC
>11|TRBV20-1|NA|TRBJ2-5
CSAKAGETQYF
TGCAGTGCTAAGGCCGGGGAGACCCAGTACTTC
>17|TRBV10-2|TRBD2|TRBJ2-1
CASSEYRTSGRFNEQFF
TGCGCCAGCAGTGAGTATAGGACTAGCGGGAGGTTTAATGAGCAGTTCTTC
>13|TRBV5-4|NA|TRBJ2-7
CASSLGAGYEQYF
TGTGCCAGCAGCTTGGGGGCGGGCTACGAGCAGTACTTC
>13|TRBV2|NA|TRBJ2-7
CASIGGRAYEQYF
TGTGCCAGCATCGGCGGCAGAGCCTACGAGCAGTACTTC
>19|TRBV18|TRBD1|TRBJ1-1
CASSPLSFGQASMNTEAFF
TGTGCCAGCTCACCACTATCTTTTGGACAGGCGAGTATGAACACTGAAGCTTTCTTT
>12|TRBV11-2|NA|TRBJ1-6
CASSLGGSPLHF
TGTGCCAGCAGCTTAGGGGGCTCACCCCTCCACTTT
>16|TRBV11-2|TRBD1|TRBJ2-1
CASSRGQGTNSDEQFF
TGTGCCAGCAGCCGTGGACAGGGGACTAATTCCGATGAGCAGTTCTTC
>14|TRBV7-8|NA|TRBJ2-7
CASSLATGVREQYF
TGTGCCAGCAGCTTAGCCACCGGGGTTCGCGAGCAGTACTTC
>12|TRBV30|NA|TRBJ2-7
CASSGGSYEQYF
TGTGCCTCCTCAGGAGGCAGCTACGAGCAGTACTTC
>14|TRBV19|TRBD1|TRBJ1-5
CAKNRGWSNQPQHF
TGTGCCAAGAACAGGGGATGGAGCAATCAGCCCCAGCATTTT
>14|TRBV29-1|TRBD1|TRBJ2-7
CSVERDRGSYEQYF
TGCAGCGTTGAACGAGACAGGGGTTCCTACGAGCAGTACTTC
>15|TRBV15|NA|TRBJ2-1
CATSSPGLGYNEQFF
TGTGCCACCAGCAGTCCGGGACTCGGGTACAATGAGCAGTTCTTC
>13|TRBV27|TRBD2|TRBJ2-7
CASRAGTRGEQYF
TGTGCCAGCAGAGCCGGGACTAGGGGCGAGCAGTACTTC
>16|TRBV7-9|TRBD1|TRBJ2-5
CASSSQGQGATETQYF
TGTGCCAGCAGCTCACAAGGACAGGGGGCGACGGAGACCCAGTACTTC
>14|TRBV25-1|NA|TRBJ2-2
CASSERTGNGELFF
TGTGCCAGCAGTGAGAGAACAGGGAACGGGGAGCTGTTTTTT
>15|TRBV28|NA|TRBJ1-1
CASNPPEGLNTEAFF
TGTGCCAGCAACCCCCCGGAGGGACTGAACACTGAAGCTTTCTTT
>11|TRBV30|NA|TRBJ2-5
CAWSGGETQYF
TGTGCCTGGAGTGGAGGAGAGACCCAGTACTTC
>17|TRBV9|TRBD2|TRBJ2-1
CASSVVSGGSSYNEQFF
TGTGCCAGCAGCGTAGTTAGCGGGGGGAGCTCCTACAATGAGCAGTTCTTC
>12|TRBV10-2|TRBD2|TRBJ2-7
CASGSGGYEQYF
TGCGCCAGCGGCAGCGGGGGCTACGAGCAGTACTTC
>13|TRBV7-4|NA|TRBJ1-5
CASSRPTAQPQHF
TGTGCCAGCAGCCGCCCGACAGCCCAGCCCCAGCATTTT
>15|TRBV18|TRBD1|TRBJ2-7
CASSLQGQLLYEQYF
TGTGCCAGCTCCCTACAGGGACAGCTCCTCTACGAGCAGTACTTC
>14|TRBV10-3|TRBD2|TRBJ2-5
CAISVRAGSETQYF
TGTGCCATCAGTGTTCGAGCGGGGTCAGAGACCCAGTACTTC
>12|TRBV6-5|NA|TRBJ1-1
CASRSFERKAFF
TGTGCCAGCAGGTCTTTCGAGAGAAAAGCTTTCTTT
>16|TRBV28|NA|TRBJ2-6
CASRQNPGSGANVLTF
TGTGCCAGCAGACAGAACCCGGGATCTGGGGCCAACGTCCTGACTTTC
>13|TRBV7-9|NA|TRBJ1-2
CASSLGQNYGYTF
TGTGCCAGCAGCTTAGGGCAGAACTATGGCTACACCTTC
>17|TRBV7-8|NA|TRBJ2-2
CASSTRIAQLNTGELFF
TGTGCCAGCAGCACGCGAATAGCCCAATTAAACACCGGGGAGCTGTTTTTT
>14|TRBV5-4|TRBD2|TRBJ2-7
CASTPGGISYEQYF
TGTGCCAGCACCCCGGGAGGGATATCCTACGAGCAGTACTTC
>14|TRBV5-1|TRBD1|TRBJ1-2
CASSLADRDYGYTF
TGCGCCAGCAGCTTGGCGGACAGGGACTATGGCTACACCTTC